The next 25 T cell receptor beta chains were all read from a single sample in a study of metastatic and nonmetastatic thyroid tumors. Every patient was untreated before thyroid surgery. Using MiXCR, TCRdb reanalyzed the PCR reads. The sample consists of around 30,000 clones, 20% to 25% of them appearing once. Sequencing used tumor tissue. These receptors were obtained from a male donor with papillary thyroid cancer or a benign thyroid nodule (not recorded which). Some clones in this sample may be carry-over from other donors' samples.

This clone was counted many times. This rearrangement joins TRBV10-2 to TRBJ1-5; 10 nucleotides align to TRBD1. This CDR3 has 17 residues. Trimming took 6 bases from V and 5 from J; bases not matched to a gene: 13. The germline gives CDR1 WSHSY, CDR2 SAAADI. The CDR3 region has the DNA TGCGCCAGCAGGTCCGGGACAGGGGCGCTTTCTGATCAGCCCCAGCATTTT. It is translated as CASRSGTGALSDQPQHF.

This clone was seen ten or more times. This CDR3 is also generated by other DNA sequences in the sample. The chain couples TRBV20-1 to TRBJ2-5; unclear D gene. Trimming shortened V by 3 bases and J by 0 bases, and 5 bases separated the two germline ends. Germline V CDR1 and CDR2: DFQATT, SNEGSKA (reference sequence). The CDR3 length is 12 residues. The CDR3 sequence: CSASTNQETQYF. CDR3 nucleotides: TGCAGTGCTAGTACTAACCAAGAGACCCAGTACTTC.

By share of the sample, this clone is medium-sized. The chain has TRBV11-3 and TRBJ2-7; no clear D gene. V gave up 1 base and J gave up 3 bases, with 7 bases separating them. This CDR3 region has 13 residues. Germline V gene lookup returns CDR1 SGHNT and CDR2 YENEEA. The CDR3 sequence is CASSLVPSYEQYF. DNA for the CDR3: TGTGCCAGCAGCTTAGTCCCAAGCTACGAGCAGTACTTC.

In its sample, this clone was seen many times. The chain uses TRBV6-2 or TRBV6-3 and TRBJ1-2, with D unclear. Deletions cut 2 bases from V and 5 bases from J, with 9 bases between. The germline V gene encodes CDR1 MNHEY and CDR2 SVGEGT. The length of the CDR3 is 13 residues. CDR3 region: CASSYRSAYGYTF. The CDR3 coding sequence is TGTGCCAGCAGTTACCGCAGTGCGTATGGCTACACCTTC.

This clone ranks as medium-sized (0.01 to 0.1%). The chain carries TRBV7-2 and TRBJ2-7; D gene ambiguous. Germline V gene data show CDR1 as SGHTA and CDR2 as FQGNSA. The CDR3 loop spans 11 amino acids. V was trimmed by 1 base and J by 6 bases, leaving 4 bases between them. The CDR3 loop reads CASSLDLEQYF. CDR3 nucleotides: TGTGCCAGCAGCTTAGACCTCGAGCAGTACTTC.

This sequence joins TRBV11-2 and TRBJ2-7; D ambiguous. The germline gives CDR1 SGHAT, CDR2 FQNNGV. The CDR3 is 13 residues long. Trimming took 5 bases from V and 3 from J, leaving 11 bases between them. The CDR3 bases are TGTGCCAGCAGCAGGGAAGGAAACTACGAGCAGTACTTC. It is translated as CASSREGNYEQYF.

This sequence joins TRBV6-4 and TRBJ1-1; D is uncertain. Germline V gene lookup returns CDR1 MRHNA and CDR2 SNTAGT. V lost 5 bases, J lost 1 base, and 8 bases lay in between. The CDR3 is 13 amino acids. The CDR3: CASSRMPNTEAFF. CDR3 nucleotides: TGTGCCAGCAGTCGTATGCCGAACACTGAAGCTTTCTTT.

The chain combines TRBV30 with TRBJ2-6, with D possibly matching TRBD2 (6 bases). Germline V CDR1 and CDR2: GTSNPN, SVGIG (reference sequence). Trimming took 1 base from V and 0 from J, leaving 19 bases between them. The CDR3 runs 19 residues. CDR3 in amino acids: CAWSGGGSAVYSGANVLTF. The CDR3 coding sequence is TGTGCCTGGAGTGGAGGAGGGTCCGCAGTCTACTCTGGGGCCAACGTCCTGACTTTC.

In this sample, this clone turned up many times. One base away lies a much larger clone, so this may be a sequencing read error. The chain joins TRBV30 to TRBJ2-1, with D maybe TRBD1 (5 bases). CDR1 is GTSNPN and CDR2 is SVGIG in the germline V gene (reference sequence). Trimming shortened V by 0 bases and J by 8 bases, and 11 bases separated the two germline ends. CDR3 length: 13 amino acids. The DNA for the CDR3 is TGTGCCTGGAGTGTGTGGGGCGAGGATGAGCAGTTCTTC. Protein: CAWSVWGEDEQFF.

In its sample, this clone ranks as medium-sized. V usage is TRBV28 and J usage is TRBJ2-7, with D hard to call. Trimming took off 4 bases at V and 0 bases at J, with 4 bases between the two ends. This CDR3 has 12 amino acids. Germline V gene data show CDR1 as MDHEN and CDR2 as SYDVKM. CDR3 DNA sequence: TGTGCCAGCAGTTGGGCCTCCTACGAGCAGTACTTC. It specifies CASSWASYEQYF.

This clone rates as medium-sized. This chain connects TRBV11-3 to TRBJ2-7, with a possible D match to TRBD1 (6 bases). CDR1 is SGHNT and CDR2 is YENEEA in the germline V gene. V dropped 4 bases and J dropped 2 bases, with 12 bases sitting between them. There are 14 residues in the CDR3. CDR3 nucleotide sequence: TGTGCCAGCAGCTCGTACAGGGCCGCCTACGAGCAGTACTTC. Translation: CASSSYRAAYEQYF.

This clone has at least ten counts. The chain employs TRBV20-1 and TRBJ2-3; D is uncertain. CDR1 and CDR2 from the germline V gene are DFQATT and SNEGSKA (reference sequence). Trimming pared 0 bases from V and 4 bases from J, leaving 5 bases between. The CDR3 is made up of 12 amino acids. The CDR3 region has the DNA TGCAGTGCTAGAGATGGGTCAGATACGCAGTATTTT. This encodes CSARDGSDTQYF.

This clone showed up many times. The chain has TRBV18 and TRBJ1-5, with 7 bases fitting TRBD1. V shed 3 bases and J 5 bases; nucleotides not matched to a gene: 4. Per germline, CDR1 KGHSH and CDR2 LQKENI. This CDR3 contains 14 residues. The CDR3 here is CASSPATGDQPQHF. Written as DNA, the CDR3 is TGTGCCAGCTCACCCGCTACAGGGGATCAGCCCCAGCATTTT.

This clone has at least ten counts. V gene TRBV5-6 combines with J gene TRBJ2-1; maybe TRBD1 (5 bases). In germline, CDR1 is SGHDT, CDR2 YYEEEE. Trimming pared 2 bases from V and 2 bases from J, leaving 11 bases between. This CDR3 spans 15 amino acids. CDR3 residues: CASSFGDRAYNEQFF. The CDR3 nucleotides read TGTGCCAGCAGCTTCGGAGACAGAGCCTACAATGAGCAGTTCTTC.

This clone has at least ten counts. The CDR3 DNA is TGTGCCAGCAAAGGAGACAGGTCTGGCGAGCAGTACTTC. This gives the protein CASKGDRSGEQYF. The gene calls are TRBV2 and TRBJ2-7; D perhaps matches TRBD1 (6 bases). Germline V CDR1 and CDR2: SNHLY, FYNNEI. This CDR3 has 13 residues. V was clipped by 7 bases and J by 6 bases, with 16 bases between them. Full variable domain (rest looked up from reference TRBV2 and TRBJ2-7): EPEVTQTPSHQVTQMGQEVILRCVPISNHLYFYWYRQILGQKVEFLVSFYNNEISEKSEIFDDQFSVERPDGSNFTLKIRSTKLEDSAMYFCASKGDRSGEQYFGPGTRLTVT.

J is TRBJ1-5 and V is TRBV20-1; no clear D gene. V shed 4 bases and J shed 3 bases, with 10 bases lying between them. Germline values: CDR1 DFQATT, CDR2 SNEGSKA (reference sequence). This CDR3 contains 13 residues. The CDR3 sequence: CSAIGCYNQPQHF. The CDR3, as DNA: TGCAGTGCTATCGGGTGTTACAATCAGCCCCAGCATTTT.

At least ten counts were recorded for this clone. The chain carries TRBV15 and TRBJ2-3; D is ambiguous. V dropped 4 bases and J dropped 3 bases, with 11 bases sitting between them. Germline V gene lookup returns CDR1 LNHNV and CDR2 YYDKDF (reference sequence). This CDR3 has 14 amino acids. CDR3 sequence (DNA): TGTGCCACCAGCATAGACGCAGTGACAGATACGCAGTATTTT. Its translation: CATSIDAVTDTQYF.

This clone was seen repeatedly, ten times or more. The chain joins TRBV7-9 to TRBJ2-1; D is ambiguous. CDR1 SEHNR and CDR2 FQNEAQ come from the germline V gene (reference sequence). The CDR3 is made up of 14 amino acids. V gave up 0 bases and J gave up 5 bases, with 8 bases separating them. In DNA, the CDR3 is TGTGCCAGCAGCTTAGCGCGCAGTCACAATGAGCAGTTCTTC. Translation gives CASSLARSHNEQFF.

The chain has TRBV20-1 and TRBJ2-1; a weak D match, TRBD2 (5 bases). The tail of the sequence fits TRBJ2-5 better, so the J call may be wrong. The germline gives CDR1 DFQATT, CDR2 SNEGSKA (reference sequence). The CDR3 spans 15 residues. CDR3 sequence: CSAGTDSGTQETQYF. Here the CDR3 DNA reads TGCAGTGCTGGAACGGACTCGGGAACCCAAGAGACCCAGTACTTC.

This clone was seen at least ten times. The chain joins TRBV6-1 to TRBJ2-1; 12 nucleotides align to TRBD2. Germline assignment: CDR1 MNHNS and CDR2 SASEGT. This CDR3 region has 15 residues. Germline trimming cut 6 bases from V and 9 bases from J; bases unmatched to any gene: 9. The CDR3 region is CASSRLAGAPREQFF. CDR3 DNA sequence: TGTGCCAGCAGCCGACTAGCGGGAGCGCCCCGTGAGCAGTTCTTC.

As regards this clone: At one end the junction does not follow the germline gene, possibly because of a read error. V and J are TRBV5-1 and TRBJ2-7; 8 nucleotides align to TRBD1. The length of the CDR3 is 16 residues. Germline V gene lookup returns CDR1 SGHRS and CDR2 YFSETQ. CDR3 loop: CASSLWDRKGSREQYF. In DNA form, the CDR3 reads TGTGCCAGCAGCTTGTGGGACAGGAAGGGGTCTCGCGAGCAGTACTTC.

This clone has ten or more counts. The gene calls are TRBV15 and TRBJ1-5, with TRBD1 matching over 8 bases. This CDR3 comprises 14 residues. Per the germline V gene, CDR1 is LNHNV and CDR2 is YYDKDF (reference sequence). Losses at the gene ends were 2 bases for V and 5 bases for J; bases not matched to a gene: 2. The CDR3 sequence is CATSRTGGHQPQHF. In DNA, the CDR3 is TGTGCCACCAGCAGAACAGGGGGTCATCAGCCCCAGCATTTT. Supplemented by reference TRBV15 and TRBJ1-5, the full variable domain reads DAMVIQNPRYQVTQFGKPVTLSCSQTLNHNVMYWYQQKSSQAPKLLFHYYDKDFNNEADTPDNFQSRRPNTSFCFLDIRSPGLGDTAMYLCATSRTGGHQPQHFGDGTRLSIL.

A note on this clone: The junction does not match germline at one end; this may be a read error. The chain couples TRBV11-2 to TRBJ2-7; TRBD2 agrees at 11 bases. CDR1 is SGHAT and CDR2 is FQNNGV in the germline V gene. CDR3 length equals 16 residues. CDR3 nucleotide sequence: TGTGCTAGCAGCGCTACCGGGACTAGCGGAACCCACGAGCAGTACTTC. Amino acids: CASSATGTSGTHEQYF.

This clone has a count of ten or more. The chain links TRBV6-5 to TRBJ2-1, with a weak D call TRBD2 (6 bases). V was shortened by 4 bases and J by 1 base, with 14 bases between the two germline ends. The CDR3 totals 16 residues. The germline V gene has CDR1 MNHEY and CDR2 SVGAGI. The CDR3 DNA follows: TGTGCCAGCAGTTTCCTACTCGCGGGGTCCTACAATGAGCAGTTCTTC. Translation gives CASSFLLAGSYNEQFF.

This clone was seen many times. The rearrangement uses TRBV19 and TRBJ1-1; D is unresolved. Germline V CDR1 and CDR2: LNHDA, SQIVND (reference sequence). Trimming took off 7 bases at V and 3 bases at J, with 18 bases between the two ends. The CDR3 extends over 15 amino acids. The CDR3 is CASKALVAPHTEAFF. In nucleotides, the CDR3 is TGTGCCAGTAAGGCTTTGGTCGCACCTCACACTGAAGCTTTCTTT.